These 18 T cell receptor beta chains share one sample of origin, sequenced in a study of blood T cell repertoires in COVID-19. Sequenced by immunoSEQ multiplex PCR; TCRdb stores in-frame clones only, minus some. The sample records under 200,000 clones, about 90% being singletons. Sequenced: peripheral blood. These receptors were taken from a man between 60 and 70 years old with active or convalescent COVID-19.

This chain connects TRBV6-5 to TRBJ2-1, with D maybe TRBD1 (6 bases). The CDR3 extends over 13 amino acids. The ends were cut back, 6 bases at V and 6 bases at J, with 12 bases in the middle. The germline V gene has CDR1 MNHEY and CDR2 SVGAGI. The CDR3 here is CASSITGINEQFF. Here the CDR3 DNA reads TGTGCCAGCAGCATAACAGGGATCAATGAGCAGTTCTTC.

CDR3 in amino acids: CASSATSSGVFTDTQYF. The CDR3, as DNA: TGTGCCAGCAGCGCAACTTCTAGCGGGGTGTTCACAGATACGCAGTATTTT. The V and J genes are TRBV5-4 and TRBJ2-3, with 9 bases lining up with TRBD2. V trimming: 4 bases; J trimming: 2 bases; junction bases outside the gene matches: 11. Germline-derived CDR1 and CDR2 are SGHNT and YYREEE (reference sequence). This CDR3 contains 17 residues. The full variable domain, rest sourced from reference TRBV5-4 and TRBJ2-3, is ETGVTQSPTHLIKTRGQQVTLRCSSQSGHNTVSWYQQALGQGPQFIFQYYREEENGRGNFPPRFSGLQFPNYSSELNVNALELDDSALYLCASSATSSGVFTDTQYFGPGTRLTVL.

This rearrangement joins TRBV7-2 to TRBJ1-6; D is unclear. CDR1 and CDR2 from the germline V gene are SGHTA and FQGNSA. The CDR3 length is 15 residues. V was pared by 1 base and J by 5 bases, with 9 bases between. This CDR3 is CASSLVQVNNSPLHF. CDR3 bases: TGTGCCAGCAGCTTAGTACAAGTAAATAATTCACCCCTCCACTTT. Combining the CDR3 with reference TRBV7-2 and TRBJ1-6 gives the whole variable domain GAGVSQSPSNKVTEKGKDVELRCDPISGHTALYWYRQSLGQGLEFLIYFQGNSAPDKSGLPSDRFSAERTGGSVSTLTIQRTQQEDSAVYLCASSLVQVNNSPLHFGNGTRLTVT.

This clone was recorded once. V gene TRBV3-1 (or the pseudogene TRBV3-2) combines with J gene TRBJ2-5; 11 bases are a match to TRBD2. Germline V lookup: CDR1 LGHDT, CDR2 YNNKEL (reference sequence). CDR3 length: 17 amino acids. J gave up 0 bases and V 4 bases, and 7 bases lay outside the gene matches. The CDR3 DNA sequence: TGTGCCAGCAGCCCTCGACTAGCGGGGCCGTACCAAGAGACCCAGTACTTC. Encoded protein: CASSPRLAGPYQETQYF.

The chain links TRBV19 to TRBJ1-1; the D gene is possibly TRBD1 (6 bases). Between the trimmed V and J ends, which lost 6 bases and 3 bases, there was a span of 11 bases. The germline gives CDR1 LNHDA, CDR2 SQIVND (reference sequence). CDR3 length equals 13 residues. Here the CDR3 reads CASRGARDTEAFF. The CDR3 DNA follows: TGTGCCAGTAGGGGGGCTCGGGACACTGAAGCTTTCTTT.

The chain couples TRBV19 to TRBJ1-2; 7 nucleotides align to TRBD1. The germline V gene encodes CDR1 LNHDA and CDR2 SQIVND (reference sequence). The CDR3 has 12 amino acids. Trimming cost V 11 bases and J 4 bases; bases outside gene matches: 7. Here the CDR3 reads CALGDSVYGYTF. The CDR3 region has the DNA TGTGCCTTAGGGGACAGCGTCTATGGCTACACCTTC.

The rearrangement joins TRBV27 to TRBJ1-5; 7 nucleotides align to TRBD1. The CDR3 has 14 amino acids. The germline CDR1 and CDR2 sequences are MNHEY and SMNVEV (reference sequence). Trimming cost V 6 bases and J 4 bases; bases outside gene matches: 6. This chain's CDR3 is CASSQTGFNQPQHF. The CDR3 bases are TGTGCCAGCAGCCAGACAGGGTTTAATCAGCCCCAGCATTTT.

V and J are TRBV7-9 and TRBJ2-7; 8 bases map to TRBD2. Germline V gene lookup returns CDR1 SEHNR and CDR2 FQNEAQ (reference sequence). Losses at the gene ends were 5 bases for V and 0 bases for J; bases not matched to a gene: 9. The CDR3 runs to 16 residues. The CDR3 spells CASSPGAGGFSYEQYF. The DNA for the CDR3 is TGTGCCAGCAGCCCCGGGGCGGGGGGATTCTCCTACGAGCAGTACTTC.

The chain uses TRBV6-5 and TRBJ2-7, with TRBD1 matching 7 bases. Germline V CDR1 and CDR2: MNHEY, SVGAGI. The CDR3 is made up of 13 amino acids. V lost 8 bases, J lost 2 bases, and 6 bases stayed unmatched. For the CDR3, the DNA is TGTGCCAGCTCGGACAGGCGTACCTACGAGCAGTACTTC. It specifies CASSDRRTYEQYF.

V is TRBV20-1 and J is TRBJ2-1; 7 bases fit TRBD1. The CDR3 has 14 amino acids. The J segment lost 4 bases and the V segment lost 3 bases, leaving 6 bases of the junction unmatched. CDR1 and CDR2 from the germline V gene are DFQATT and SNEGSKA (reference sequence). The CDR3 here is CSASETGYYNEQFF. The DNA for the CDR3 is TGCAGTGCTAGTGAGACAGGGTATTACAATGAGCAGTTCTTC.

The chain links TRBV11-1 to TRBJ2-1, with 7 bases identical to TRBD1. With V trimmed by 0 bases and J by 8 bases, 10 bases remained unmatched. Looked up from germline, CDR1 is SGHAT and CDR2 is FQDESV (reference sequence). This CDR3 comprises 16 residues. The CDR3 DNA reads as TGTGCCAGCAGCTTAGCCCAGCCCAGGGGGTGGGATGAGCAGTTCTTC. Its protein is CASSLAQPRGWDEQFF.

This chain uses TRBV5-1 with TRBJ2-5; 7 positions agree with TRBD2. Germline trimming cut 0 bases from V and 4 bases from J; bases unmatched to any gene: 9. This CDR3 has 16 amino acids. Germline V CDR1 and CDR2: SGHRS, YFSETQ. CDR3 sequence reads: CASSLAGGGGGETQYF. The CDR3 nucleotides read TGCGCCAGCAGCTTGGCCGGCGGCGGGGGAGGAGAGACCCAGTACTTC.

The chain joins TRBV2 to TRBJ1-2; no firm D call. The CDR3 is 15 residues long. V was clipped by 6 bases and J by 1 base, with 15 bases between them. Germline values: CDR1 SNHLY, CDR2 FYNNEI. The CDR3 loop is CASSPQRSFNYGYTF. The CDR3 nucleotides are TGTGCCAGCAGCCCTCAGAGGTCCTTTAACTATGGCTACACCTTC.

CDR3 sequence reads: CASRHGQGPYEQYF. The DNA of the CDR3 is TGTGCCAGCAGACATGGACAGGGACCCTACGAGCAGTACTTC. The chain joins TRBV6-6 to TRBJ2-7, with 8 bases matching TRBD1. The CDR3 extends over 14 amino acids. The germline V gene has CDR1 MNHNY and CDR2 SVGAGI (reference sequence). Germline trimming cut 6 bases from V and 2 bases from J; bases unmatched to any gene: 6.

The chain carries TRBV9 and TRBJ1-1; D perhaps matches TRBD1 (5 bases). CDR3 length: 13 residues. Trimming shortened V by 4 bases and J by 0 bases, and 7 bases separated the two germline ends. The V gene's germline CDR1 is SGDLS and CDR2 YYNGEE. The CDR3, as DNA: TGTGCCAGCAGCCGGGGGGTGAACACTGAAGCTTTCTTT. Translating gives CASSRGVNTEAFF.

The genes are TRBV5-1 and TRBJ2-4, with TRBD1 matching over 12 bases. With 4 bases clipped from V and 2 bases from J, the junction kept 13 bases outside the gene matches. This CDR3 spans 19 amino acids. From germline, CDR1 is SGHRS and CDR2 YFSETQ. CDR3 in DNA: TGCGCCAGCAGCCCACCGGGACAGGGGGCCGGTTTATCCAAAAACATTCAGTACTTC. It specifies CASSPPGQGAGLSKNIQYF.

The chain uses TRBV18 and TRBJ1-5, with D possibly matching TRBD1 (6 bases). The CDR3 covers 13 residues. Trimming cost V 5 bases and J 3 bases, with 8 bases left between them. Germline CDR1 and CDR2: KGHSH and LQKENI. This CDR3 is CASSWDNNQPQHF. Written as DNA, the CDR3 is TGTGCCAGCTCATGGGACAACAATCAGCCCCAGCATTTT. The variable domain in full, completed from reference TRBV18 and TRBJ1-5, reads NAGVMQNPRHLVRRRGQEARLRCSPMKGHSHVYWYRQLPEEGLKFMVYLQKENIIDESGMPKERFSAEFPKEGPSILRIQQVVRGDSAAYFCASSWDNNQPQHFGDGTRLSIL.

CDR3 in DNA: TGTGCCAGCAGCCAAGATTTGAGGACAGGGAGGCAGTACTTC. As protein: CASSQDLRTGRQYF. V gene TRBV3-1 (or the pseudogene TRBV3-2) combines with J gene TRBJ2-7, with 8 bases matching TRBD1. CDR1 LGHDT and CDR2 YNNKEL come from the germline V gene (reference sequence). The CDR3 has 14 residues. Trimming took 0 bases from V and 9 from J; bases not matched to a gene: 7.